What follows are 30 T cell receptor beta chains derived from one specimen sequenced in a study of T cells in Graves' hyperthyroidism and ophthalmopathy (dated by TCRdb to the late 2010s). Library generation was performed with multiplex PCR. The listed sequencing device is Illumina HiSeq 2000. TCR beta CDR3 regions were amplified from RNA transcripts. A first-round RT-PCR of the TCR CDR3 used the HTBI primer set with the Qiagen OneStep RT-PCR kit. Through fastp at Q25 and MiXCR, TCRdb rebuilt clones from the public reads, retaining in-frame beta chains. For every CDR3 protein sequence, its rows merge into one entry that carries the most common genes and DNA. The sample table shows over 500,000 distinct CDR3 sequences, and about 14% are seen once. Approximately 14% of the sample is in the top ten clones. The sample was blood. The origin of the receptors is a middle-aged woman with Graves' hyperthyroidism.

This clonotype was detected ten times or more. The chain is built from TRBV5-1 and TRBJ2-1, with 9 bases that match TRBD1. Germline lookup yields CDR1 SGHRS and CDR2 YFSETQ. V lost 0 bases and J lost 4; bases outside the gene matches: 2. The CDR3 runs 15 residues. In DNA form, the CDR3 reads TGCGCCAGCAGCTTGGATGGGACAGGGTACAATGAGCAGTTCTTC. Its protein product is CASSLDGTGYNEQFF.

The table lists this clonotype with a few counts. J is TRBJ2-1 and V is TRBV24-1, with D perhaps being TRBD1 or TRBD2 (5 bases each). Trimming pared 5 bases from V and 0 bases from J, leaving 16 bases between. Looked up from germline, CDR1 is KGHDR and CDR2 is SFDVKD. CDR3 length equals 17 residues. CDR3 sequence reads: CATSGASPQGSYNEQFF. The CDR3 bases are TGTGCCACCAGTGGGGCTAGCCCGCAGGGCTCCTACAATGAGCAGTTCTTC.

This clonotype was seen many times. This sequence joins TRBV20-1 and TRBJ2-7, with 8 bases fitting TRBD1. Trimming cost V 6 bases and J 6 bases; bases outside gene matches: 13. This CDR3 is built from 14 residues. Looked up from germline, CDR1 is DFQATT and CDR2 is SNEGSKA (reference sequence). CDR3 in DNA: TGCAGTGCCACTCGCTCAGGGGGCGCAGCCGAGCAGTACTTC. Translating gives CSATRSGGAAEQYF.

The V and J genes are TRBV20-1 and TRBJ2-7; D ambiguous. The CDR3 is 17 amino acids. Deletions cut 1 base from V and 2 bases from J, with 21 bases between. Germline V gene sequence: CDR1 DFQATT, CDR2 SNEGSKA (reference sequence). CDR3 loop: CSARVVPLTGSTYEQYF. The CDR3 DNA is TGCAGTGCTAGAGTAGTCCCTTTAACCGGGTCCACCTACGAGCAGTACTTC.

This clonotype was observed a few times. The chain's CDR3 is CAIRSPSAMNTEAFF. The DNA of the CDR3 is TGTGCCATCAGGAGTCCTTCGGCTATGAACACTGAAGCTTTCTTT. This sequence joins TRBV10-3 and TRBJ1-1, with D unresolved. Trimming cost V 6 bases and J 0 bases, with 14 bases left between them. This CDR3 region has 15 residues. The germline gives CDR1 ENHRY, CDR2 SYGVKD.

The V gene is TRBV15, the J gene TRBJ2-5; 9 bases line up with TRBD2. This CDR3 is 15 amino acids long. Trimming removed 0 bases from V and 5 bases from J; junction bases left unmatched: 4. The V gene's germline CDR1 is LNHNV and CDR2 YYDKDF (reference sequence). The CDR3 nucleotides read TGTGCCACCAGCAGAGATATTGGACTAGCGGAGACCCAGTACTTC. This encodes CATSRDIGLAETQYF.

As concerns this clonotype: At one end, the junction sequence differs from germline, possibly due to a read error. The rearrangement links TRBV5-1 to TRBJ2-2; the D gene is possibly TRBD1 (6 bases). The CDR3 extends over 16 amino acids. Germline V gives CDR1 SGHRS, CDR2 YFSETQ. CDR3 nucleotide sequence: TGCGCCAGCAGCTTGGGTTTCGCTAGGGACACCAGGGAGCTGTTTTTT. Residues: CASSLGFARDTRELFF.

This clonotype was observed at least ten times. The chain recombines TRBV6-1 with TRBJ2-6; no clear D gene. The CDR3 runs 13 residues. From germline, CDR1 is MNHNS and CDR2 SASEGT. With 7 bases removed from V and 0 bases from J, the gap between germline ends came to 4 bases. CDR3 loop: CASTNSGANVLTF. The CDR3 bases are TGTGCCAGCACCAACTCTGGGGCCAACGTCCTGACTTTC.

The CDR3, as DNA: TGTGCCAGCAGGACTTCAGGACTAGCGGGACCGTTTTCGCCGGGTACGCAGTATTTT. Translated, it gives CASRTSGLAGPFSPGTQYF. The chain uses TRBV7-2 and TRBJ2-3, with 12 bases fitting TRBD2. CDR3 size: 19 residues. Germline CDR1 is SGHTA and CDR2 is FQGNSA. The V and J ends lost 6 bases and 8 bases, in that order; junction bases with no gene match: 21.

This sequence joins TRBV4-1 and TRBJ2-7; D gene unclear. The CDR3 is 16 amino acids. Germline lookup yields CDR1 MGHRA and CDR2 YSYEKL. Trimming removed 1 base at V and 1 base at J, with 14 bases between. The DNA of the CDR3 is TGCGCCAGCAGCCAAGTCGGGCTGTACTTATCCTACGAGCAGTACTTC. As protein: CASSQVGLYLSYEQYF.

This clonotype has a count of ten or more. The CDR3 nucleotides read TGCAGTGCTGTCGACGGGAATCAGCCCCAGCATTTT. This codes for CSAVDGNQPQHF. The chain uses TRBV20-1 and TRBJ1-5; D is unclear. There are 12 residues in the CDR3. The germline gives CDR1 DFQATT, CDR2 SNEGSKA (reference sequence). Trimming removed 5 bases from V and 4 bases from J, with 9 bases in between.

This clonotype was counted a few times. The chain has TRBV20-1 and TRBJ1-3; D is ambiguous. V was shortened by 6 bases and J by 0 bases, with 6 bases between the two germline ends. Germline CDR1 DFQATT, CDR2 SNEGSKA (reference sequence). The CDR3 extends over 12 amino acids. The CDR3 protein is CSAQHSGNTIYF. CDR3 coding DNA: TGCAGTGCACAGCACTCTGGAAACACCATATATTTT.

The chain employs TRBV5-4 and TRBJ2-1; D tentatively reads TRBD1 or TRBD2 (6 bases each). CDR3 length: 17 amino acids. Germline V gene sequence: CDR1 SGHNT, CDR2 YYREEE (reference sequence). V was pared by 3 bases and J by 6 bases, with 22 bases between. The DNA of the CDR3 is TGTGCCAGCAGCTCAAATTGGGGGGCAGGGGCTGGCAATGAGCAGTTCTTC. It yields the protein CASSSNWGAGAGNEQFF.

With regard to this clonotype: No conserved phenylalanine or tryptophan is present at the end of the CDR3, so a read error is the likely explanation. DNA for the CDR3: TGTGCCAGCAGTTTACGGGGGGGAGGCACTGAAGCTTTCCTT. As protein: CASSLRGGGTEAFL. This chain connects TRBV27 to TRBJ1-1, with TRBD1 as a possible D gene (5 bases). The germline gives CDR1 MNHEY, CDR2 SMNVEV (reference sequence). The CDR3 is made up of 14 amino acids. Trimming stripped 2 bases from V and 4 bases from J, with 11 bases between.

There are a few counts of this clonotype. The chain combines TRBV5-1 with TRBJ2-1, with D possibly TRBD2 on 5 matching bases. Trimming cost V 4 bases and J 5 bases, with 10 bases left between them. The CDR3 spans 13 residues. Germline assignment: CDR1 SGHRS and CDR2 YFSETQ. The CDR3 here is CASSLLVDNEQFF. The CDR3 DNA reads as TGCGCCAGCAGCCTACTAGTTGACAATGAGCAGTTCTTC.

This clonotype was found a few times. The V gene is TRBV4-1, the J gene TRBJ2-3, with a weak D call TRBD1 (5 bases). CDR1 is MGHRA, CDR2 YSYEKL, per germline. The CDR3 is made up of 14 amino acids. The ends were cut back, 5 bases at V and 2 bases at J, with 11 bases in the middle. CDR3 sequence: CASSYRQFTDTQYF. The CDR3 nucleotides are TGCGCCAGCAGCTACCGACAGTTCACAGATACGCAGTATTTT.

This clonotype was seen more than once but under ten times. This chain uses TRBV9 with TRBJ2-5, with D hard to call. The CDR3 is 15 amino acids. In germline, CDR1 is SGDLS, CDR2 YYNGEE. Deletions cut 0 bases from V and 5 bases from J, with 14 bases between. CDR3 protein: CASSVGNREGETQYF. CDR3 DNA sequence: TGTGCCAGCAGCGTAGGGAATAGAGAAGGGGAGACCCAGTACTTC. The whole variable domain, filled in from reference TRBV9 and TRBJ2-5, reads DSGVTQTPKHLITATGQRVTLRCSPRSGDLSVYWYQQSLDQGLQFLIQYYNGEERAKGNILERFSAQQFPDLHSELNLSSLELGDSALYFCASSVGNREGETQYFGPGTRLLVL.

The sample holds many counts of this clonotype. CDR3 sequence reads: CSVESSHTGELFF. CDR3 in DNA: TGCAGCGTTGAGTCTAGCCACACCGGGGAGCTGTTTTTT. The V and J genes are TRBV29-1 and TRBJ2-2; D may be TRBD2 (5 bases). Trimming stripped 3 bases from V and 3 bases from J, with 8 bases between. The CDR3 has 13 residues. Germline loops: CDR1 SQVTM, CDR2 ANQGSEA.

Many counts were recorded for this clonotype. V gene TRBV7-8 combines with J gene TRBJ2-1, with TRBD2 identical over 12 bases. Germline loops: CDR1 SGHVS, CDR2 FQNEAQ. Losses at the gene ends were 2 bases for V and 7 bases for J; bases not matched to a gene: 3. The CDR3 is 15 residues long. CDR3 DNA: TGTGCCAGCAGCTTAAGAGGACTAGCGGGAAATGAGCAGTTCTTC. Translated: CASSLRGLAGNEQFF.

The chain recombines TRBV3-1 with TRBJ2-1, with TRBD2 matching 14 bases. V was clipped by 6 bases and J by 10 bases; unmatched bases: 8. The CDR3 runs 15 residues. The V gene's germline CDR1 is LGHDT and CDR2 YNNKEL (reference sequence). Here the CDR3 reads CASSLGTSGSLEQFF. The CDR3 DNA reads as TGTGCCAGCAGTCTCGGGACTAGCGGGAGCCTCGAGCAGTTCTTC.

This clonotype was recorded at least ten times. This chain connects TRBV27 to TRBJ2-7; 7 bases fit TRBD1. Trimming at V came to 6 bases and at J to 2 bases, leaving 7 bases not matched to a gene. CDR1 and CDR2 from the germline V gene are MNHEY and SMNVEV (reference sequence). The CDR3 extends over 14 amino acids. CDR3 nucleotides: TGTGCCAGCAGCCGGACAGGATCAACCTACGAGCAGTACTTC. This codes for CASSRTGSTYEQYF.

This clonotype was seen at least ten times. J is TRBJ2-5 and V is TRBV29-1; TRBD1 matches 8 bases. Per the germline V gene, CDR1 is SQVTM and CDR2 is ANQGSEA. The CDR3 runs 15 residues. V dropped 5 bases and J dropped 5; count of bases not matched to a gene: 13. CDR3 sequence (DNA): TGCAGCGTTTCCCCCGGGGCAGGGGGCAGGGAGACCCAGTACTTC. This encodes CSVSPGAGGRETQYF.

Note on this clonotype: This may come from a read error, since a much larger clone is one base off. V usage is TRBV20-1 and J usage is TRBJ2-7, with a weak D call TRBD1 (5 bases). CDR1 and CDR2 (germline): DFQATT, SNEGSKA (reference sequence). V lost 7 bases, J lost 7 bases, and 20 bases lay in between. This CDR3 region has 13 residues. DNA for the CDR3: TGCAGTGTCCCGACAGAATTCGGCGATGAGCAGTACTTC. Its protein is CSVPTEFGDEQYF.

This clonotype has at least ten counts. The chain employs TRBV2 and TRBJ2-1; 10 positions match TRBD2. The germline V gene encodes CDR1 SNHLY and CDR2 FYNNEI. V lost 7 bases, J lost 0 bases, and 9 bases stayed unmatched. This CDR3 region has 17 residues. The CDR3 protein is CASIVRTSGSSYNEQFF. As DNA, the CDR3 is TGTGCCAGCATCGTCCGGACTAGCGGAAGCTCCTACAATGAGCAGTTCTTC.

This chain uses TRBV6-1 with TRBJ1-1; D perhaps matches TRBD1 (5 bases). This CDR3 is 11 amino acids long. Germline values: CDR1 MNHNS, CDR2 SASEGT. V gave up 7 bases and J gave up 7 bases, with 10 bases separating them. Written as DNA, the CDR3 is TGTGCCAGCAAAGGGGTCAGTGAAGCTTTCTTT. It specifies CASKGVSEAFF.

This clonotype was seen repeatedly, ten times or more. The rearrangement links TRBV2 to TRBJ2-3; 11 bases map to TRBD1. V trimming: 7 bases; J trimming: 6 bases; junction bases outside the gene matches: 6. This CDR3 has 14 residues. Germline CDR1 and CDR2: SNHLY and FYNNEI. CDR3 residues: CASTRDRGSDTQYF. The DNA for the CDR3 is TGTGCCAGCACCCGGGACAGGGGGAGTGATACGCAGTATTTT.

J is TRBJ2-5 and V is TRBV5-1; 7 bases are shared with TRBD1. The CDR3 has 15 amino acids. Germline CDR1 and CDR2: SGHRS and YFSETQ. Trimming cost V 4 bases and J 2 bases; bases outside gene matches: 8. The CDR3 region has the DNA TGCGCCAGCAGCGCCACCGGGACAGCTCAAGAGACCCAGTACTTC. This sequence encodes CASSATGTAQETQYF.

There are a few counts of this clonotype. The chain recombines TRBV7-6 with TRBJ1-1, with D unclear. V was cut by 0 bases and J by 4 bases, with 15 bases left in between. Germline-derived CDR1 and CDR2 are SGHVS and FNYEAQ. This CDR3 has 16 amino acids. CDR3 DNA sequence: TGTGCCAGCAGCTTAGCATCGGGCGCGGAAAGCACTGAAGCTTTCTTT. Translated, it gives CASSLASGAESTEAFF. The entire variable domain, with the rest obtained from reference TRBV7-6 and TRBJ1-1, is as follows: GAGVSQSPRYKVTKRGQDVALRCDPISGHVSLYWYRQALGQGPEFLTYFNYEAQQDKSGLPNDRFSAERPEGSISTLTIQRTEQRDSAMYRCASSLASGAESTEAFFGQGTRLTVV.

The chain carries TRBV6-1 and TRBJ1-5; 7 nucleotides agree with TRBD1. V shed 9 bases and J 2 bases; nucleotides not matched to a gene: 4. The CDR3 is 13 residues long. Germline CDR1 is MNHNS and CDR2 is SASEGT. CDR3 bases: TGTGCCAGTTACAGGGGAGGCAATCAGCCCCAGCATTTT. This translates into CASYRGGNQPQHF.

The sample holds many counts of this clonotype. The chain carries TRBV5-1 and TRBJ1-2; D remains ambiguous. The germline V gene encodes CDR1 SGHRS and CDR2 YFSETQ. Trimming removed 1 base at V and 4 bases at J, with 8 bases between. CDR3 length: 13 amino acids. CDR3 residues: CASSLSSSYGYTF. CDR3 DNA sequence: TGCGCCAGCAGCTTGAGTAGCTCCTATGGCTACACCTTC.